What follows are 22 T cell receptor beta chains derived from one specimen sequenced in a study of patients and donors after allogeneic stem cell transplantation. TCRdb processed the RT-PCR reads anew with MiXCR; each CDR3 protein has one entry. The data hold roughly 200,000 distinct CDR3 sequences, with 35% to 50% observed a single time. Sequencing input: blood, either unsorted or a sorted T cell fraction (not recorded which). The origin of the receptors is a human donor who was either an allogeneic HSCT recipient or a stem cell or donor lymphocyte infusion donor (not recorded which). It is not recorded whose cells these are; they may come from a transplant donor.

The chain couples TRBV5-8 to TRBJ1-5; possible D gene TRBD1, 5 bases. The V gene's germline CDR1 is SGHTS and CDR2 YDEGEE. The CDR3 is 14 amino acids. With 0 bases removed from V and 8 bases from J, the gap between germline ends came to 12 bases. The CDR3 sequence is CASSLGQGAEPQHF. Written as DNA, the CDR3 is TGTGCCAGCAGCTTGGGGCAGGGCGCCGAGCCCCAGCATTTT.

V is TRBV19 and J is TRBJ2-7; D unclear. Per the germline V gene, CDR1 is LNHDA and CDR2 is SQIVND (reference sequence). The CDR3 runs to 13 residues. Between the trimmed V and J ends, which lost 4 bases and 5 bases, there was a span of 12 bases. CDR3 DNA: TGTGCCAGTAGTACTAGGAGTAACGACGAGCAGTACTTC. It codes for CASSTRSNDEQYF.

The J gene is TRBJ2-5, the V gene TRBV28; TRBD1 aligns across 10 bases. The CDR3 has 14 residues. V trimming: 8 bases; J trimming: 5 bases; junction bases outside the gene matches: 8. Germline V gene lookup returns CDR1 MDHEN and CDR2 SYDVKM. The CDR3 DNA follows: TGTGCCAGCCGTCGGGACAGGGGCTTCGAGACCCAGTACTTC. Protein product: CASRRDRGFETQYF.

This clonotype was seen a few times. The V gene is TRBV3-1, the J gene TRBJ1-2, with D hard to call. Trimming stripped 0 bases from V and 5 bases from J, with 4 bases between. Germline CDR1 reads LGHDT; CDR2 reads YNNKEL (reference sequence). The CDR3 runs to 12 residues. CDR3 DNA sequence: TGTGCCAGCAGCCAAGACAAGTATGGCTACACCTTC. Its protein is CASSQDKYGYTF.

The CDR3 coding sequence is TGTGCCTCTCGAGGGGCCTCTGGGGCCAACGTCCTGACTTTC. It yields the protein CASRGASGANVLTF. The rearrangement links TRBV12-3 or TRBV12-4 to TRBJ2-6; D assignment may be TRBD1 or TRBD2 (5 bases each). V shed 11 bases and J shed 0 bases, with 11 bases lying between them. The CDR3 spans 14 residues.

The rearrangement links TRBV24-1 to TRBJ2-3; D gene uncertain. The CDR3 runs to 13 residues. Looked up from germline, CDR1 is KGHDR and CDR2 is SFDVKD. Trimming removed 4 bases at V and 6 bases at J, with 10 bases between. CDR3 sequence: CATSERGRDTQYF. For the CDR3, the DNA is TGTGCCACCAGTGAGAGAGGACGTGATACGCAGTATTTT.

This clonotype appeared a few times. The chain combines TRBV15 with TRBJ1-6; tentatively, D is TRBD1 (5 bases). The CDR3 is made up of 16 amino acids. V was pared by 6 bases and J by 1 base, with 13 bases between. Germline lookup yields CDR1 LNHNV and CDR2 YYDKDF (reference sequence). The CDR3 DNA is TGTGCCACCAGGGGAGGTCAGGGTTCCTATAATTCACCCCTCCACTTT. Translating gives CATRGGQGSYNSPLHF.

The chain links TRBV7-9 to TRBJ1-1, with D unresolved. Per the germline V gene, CDR1 is SEHNR and CDR2 is FQNEAQ (reference sequence). V was cut by 1 base and J by 0 bases, with 12 bases left in between. The CDR3 runs to 16 residues. The CDR3 reads CASSLGPKAVNTEAFF. The CDR3 nucleotides are TGTGCCAGCAGCTTAGGTCCGAAGGCGGTGAACACTGAAGCTTTCTTT.

The table lists this clonotype with a count of one. This rearrangement joins TRBV19 to TRBJ2-1; weak D call: TRBD1 (6 bases). Germline-derived CDR1 and CDR2 are LNHDA and SQIVND (reference sequence). The V and J ends lost 2 bases and 8 bases respectively, with 16 bases between them. The CDR3 extends over 15 amino acids. CDR3: CASSIRPLRGDEQFF. CDR3 in DNA: TGTGCCAGTAGTATAAGGCCCCTCAGGGGCGATGAGCAGTTCTTC.

This clonotype has a handful of counts. The chain is built from TRBV7-2 and TRBJ2-3; possible D gene TRBD2, 6 bases. This CDR3 is 14 amino acids long. The V end lost 1 base, the J end lost 1 base, and 6 bases lay between the germline ends. Germline-derived CDR1 and CDR2 are SGHTA and FQGNSA. The CDR3 coding sequence is TGTGCCAGCAGCTTAGTAGCGGGCACAGATACGCAGTATTTT. It translates to CASSLVAGTDTQYF.

This chain links TRBV30 with TRBJ1-2; D is perhaps TRBD1 (5 bases). This CDR3 spans 13 amino acids. V was shortened by 2 bases and J by 3 bases, with 10 bases between the two germline ends. CDR1 is GTSNPN and CDR2 is SVGIG in the germline V gene (reference sequence). The CDR3 nucleotides are TGTGCCTGGAGTTGGGGCAGGGACTATGGCTACACCTTC. This gives the protein CAWSWGRDYGYTF.

This clonotype showed up just a few times. V and J are TRBV2 and TRBJ1-2; TRBD1 is a possible D gene (6 bases). V lost 8 bases and J 1 base, leaving 11 bases between the germline ends. This CDR3 is 13 amino acids long. Germline CDR1 is SNHLY and CDR2 is FYNNEI. The CDR3 spells CASLDSFNYGYTF. In nucleotides, the CDR3 is TGTGCCAGCTTGGACAGCTTTAACTATGGCTACACCTTC.

CDR3 residues: CASSRRDWTTNEKLFF. CDR3 DNA sequence: TGTGCCAGCAGTCGCCGGGACTGGACAACTAATGAAAAACTGTTTTTT. The chain links TRBV6-6 to TRBJ1-4; D might be TRBD1 (5 bases). Germline V gene lookup returns CDR1 MNHNY and CDR2 SVGAGI (reference sequence). Trimming pared 5 bases from V and 0 bases from J, leaving 13 bases between. The CDR3 sequence is 16 residues long.

This sequence joins TRBV5-6 and TRBJ1-1; maybe TRBD1 (5 bases). Germline lookup yields CDR1 SGHDT and CDR2 YYEEEE. This CDR3 spans 16 amino acids. The ends were cut back, 1 base at V and 0 bases at J, with 13 bases in the middle. CDR3 loop: CASSLYRSFLNTEAFF. In DNA, the CDR3 is TGTGCCAGCAGCTTGTACAGGAGCTTTTTGAACACTGAAGCTTTCTTT.

This clonotype turned up a few times. The V gene is TRBV5-1, the J gene TRBJ1-1, with 7 bases that match TRBD1. V lost 5 bases, J lost 7 bases, and 5 bases stayed unmatched. The germline V gene has CDR1 SGHRS and CDR2 YFSETQ. The CDR3 extends over 12 amino acids. The DNA for the CDR3 is TGCGCCAGCAGTCGGGACAGTTATGAAGCTTTCTTT. Its translation is CASSRDSYEAFF.

This clonotype occurred a few times. The gene calls are TRBV4-1 and TRBJ2-3, with D possibly being TRBD2 (6 bases). The CDR3 is 16 residues long. The V gene's germline CDR1 is MGHRA and CDR2 YSYEKL. The V end was cut by 4 bases, the J end by 2 bases, with 16 bases between. The CDR3 DNA follows: TGCGCCAGCAGCCCCAGGCCTAGCGCGTCCACAGATACGCAGTATTTT. This translates into CASSPRPSASTDTQYF.

This sequence joins TRBV6-6 and TRBJ2-2; TRBD2 matches 7 bases. Germline V gives CDR1 MNHNY, CDR2 SVGAGI (reference sequence). CDR3 length: 16 amino acids. V shed 7 bases, J shed 4 bases, and the junction held 12 bases outside the gene matches. The CDR3 DNA sequence: TGTGCCAGCACCCTCCGGTGGGGGAGGGCCACCGGGGAGCTGTTTTTT. Encoded protein: CASTLRWGRATGELFF.

V gene TRBV7-2 combines with J gene TRBJ2-3; TRBD2 might be the D (5 bases). CDR3 length equals 15 residues. Germline V gives CDR1 SGHTA, CDR2 FQGNSA. The V and J ends lost 5 bases and 1 base respectively, with 13 bases between them. The CDR3 coding sequence is TGTGCCAGCAGCCCTTTTTGGGGAGGCACAGATACGCAGTATTTT. It codes for CASSPFWGGTDTQYF.

The gene calls are TRBV11-2 and TRBJ2-3; maybe TRBD2 (6 bases). Germline assignment: CDR1 SGHAT and CDR2 FQNNGV. The CDR3 runs 15 residues. Trimming removed 6 bases from V and 7 bases from J, with 20 bases in between. CDR3 sequence: CASRPWAGRRNTQYF. CDR3 DNA sequence: TGTGCCAGCAGACCCTGGGCGGGAAGACGGAATACGCAGTATTTT.

This clonotype has ten or more counts. The chain is built from TRBV7-3 and TRBJ1-5; possible D gene TRBD1, 6 bases. Trimming left V 4 bases short and J 4 bases short, with 11 bases between. The CDR3 totals 14 residues. Germline V gene sequence: CDR1 SGHTA, CDR2 FQGTGA. CDR3 sequence (DNA): TGTGCCAGCAGCTCGACAGGAAAAAATCAGCCCCAGCATTTT. It codes for CASSSTGKNQPQHF.

The chain is built from TRBV27 and TRBJ2-3; 11 bases are shared with TRBD2. This CDR3 contains 19 residues. V was clipped by 3 bases and J by 0 bases; unmatched bases: 11. Germline CDR1 MNHEY, CDR2 SMNVEV (reference sequence). Here the CDR3 DNA reads TGTGCCAGCAGTTTCTGGGGGACTAGCGGTTACACTAGCACAGATACGCAGTATTTT. Translating gives CASSFWGTSGYTSTDTQYF.

The chain uses TRBV12-3 or TRBV12-4 and TRBJ2-1; unclear D gene. The CDR3 has 15 amino acids. The ends were cut back, 6 bases at V and 0 bases at J, with 12 bases in the middle. CDR3: CASRLEDPSYNEQFF. The DNA of the CDR3 is TGTGCCAGCAGACTCGAGGATCCCTCCTACAATGAGCAGTTCTTC.